The 6 T cell receptor beta chains in this list originate from one sample, sequenced in a study of blood T cell repertoires in COVID-19. Sequenced by immunoSEQ multiplex PCR; TCRdb stores in-frame clones only, minus some. The table shows 120,000 to 150,000 clones, with more than 75% occurring only once. The specimen was peripheral blood. The receptors derive from a woman between 50 and 59 years old with active or convalescent COVID-19.

This clone was counted only a few times. The chain links TRBV6-6 to TRBJ2-7; tentatively, D is TRBD2 (6 bases). CDR3 length: 15 amino acids. The V and J ends lost 6 bases and 1 base respectively, with 16 bases between them. Germline CDR1 is MNHNY and CDR2 is SVGAGI (reference sequence). The CDR3 is CASRYRGTPSYEQYF. CDR3 nucleotides: TGTGCCAGCAGGTACCGCGGGACGCCTTCCTACGAGCAGTACTTC.

V gene TRBV15 combines with J gene TRBJ1-5, with a weak D call TRBD1 (6 bases). Germline V lookup: CDR1 LNHNV, CDR2 YYDKDF (reference sequence). The V gene lost 2 bases and the J gene lost 4 bases, with 18 bases spanning the gap. There are 17 residues in the CDR3. In nucleotides, the CDR3 is TGTGCCACCAGCAGAACCTACGAACAGGGACGGAATCAGCCCCAGCATTTT. It encodes CATSRTYEQGRNQPQHF.

This clone has a single count. The chain couples TRBV28 to TRBJ2-7, with 11 bases aligning to TRBD2. V was pared by 5 bases and J by 6 bases, with 9 bases of the junction left unmatched. The CDR3 consists of 15 residues. In germline, CDR1 is MDHEN, CDR2 SYDVKM. The CDR3 loop is CASSRRLAGIAEQYF. The CDR3 coding sequence is TGTGCCAGCAGTCGTCGACTAGCGGGAATCGCCGAGCAGTACTTC. The full variable domain, rest sourced from reference TRBV28 and TRBJ2-7, is DVKVTQSSRYLVKRTGEKVFLECVQDMDHENMFWYRQDPGLGLRLIYFSYDVKMKEKGDIPEGYSVSREKKERFSLILESASTNQTSMYLCASSRRLAGIAEQYFGPGTRLTVT.

The chain is built from TRBV19 and TRBJ2-7, with unresolved D. Trimming stripped 4 bases from V and 4 bases from J, with 11 bases between. There are 13 residues in the CDR3. Germline V lookup: CDR1 LNHDA, CDR2 SQIVND (reference sequence). For the CDR3, the DNA is TGTGCCAGTAGTACGGTATTCTTGTACGAGCAGTACTTC. It encodes CASSTVFLYEQYF.

CDR3: CASSSRVLAETYYEQYF. CDR3 nucleotide sequence: TGTGCCAGCAGTTCCCGGGTATTAGCGGAGACTTACTACGAGCAGTACTTC. V usage is TRBV27 and J usage is TRBJ2-7; TRBD2 is a possible D gene (6 bases). This CDR3 region has 17 residues. Looked up from germline, CDR1 is MNHEY and CDR2 is SMNVEV (reference sequence). Trimming removed 4 bases at V and 3 bases at J, with 22 bases between.

CDR3 sequence reads: CSASTVSNEQFF. Here the CDR3 DNA reads TGCAGTGCTAGTACTGTTAGTAATGAGCAGTTCTTC. This sequence joins TRBV20-1 and TRBJ2-1; D ambiguous. CDR3 length: 12 amino acids. Germline assignment: CDR1 DFQATT and CDR2 SNEGSKA (reference sequence). V lost 3 bases to trimming and J lost 7 bases, with 10 bases between them.